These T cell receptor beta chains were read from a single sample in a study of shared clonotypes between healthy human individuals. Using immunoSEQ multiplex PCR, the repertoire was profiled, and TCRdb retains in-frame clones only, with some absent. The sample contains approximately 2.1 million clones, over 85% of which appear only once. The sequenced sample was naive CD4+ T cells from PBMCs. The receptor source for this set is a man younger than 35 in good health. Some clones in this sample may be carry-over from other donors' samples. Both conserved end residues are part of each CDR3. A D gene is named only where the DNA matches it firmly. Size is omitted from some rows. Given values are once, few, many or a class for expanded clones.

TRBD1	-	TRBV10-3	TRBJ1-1	TGTGCCATCAGCCTCCAAGCAGGGGGTGAAGCTTTCTTT	CAISLQAGGEAFF
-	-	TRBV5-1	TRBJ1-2	TGCGCCAGCAGCCTTGGGTTACAAGGAGGCTACACCTTC	CASSLGLQGGYTF
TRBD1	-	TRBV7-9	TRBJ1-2	TGTGCCAGCAGAGGGCAGGGGGCGAGTCATCACACCTTC	CASRGQGASHHTF
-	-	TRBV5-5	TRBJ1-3	TGTGCCAGCACTTGGAGTAGGGACGGAATACTCTCTGGAAACACCATATATTTT	CASTWSRDGILSGNTIYF
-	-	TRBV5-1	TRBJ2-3	TGCGCCAGCAGCTCCGACAGGTCTAGCACAGATACGCAGTATTTT	CASSSDRSSTDTQYF
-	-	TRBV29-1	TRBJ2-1	TGCAGCGCCCACGGGCAGAGCTACAATGAGCAGTTCTTC	CSAHGQSYNEQFF
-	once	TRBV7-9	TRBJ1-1	TGTGCCAGCAGCAATTGGCCTTCTCGGACCGCTGAAGCTTTCTTT	CASSNWPSRTAEAFF
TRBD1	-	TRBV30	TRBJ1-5	TGTGCCTGGAGTGTCGGGACAGGCAATCAGCCCCAGCATTTT	CAWSVGTGNQPQHF
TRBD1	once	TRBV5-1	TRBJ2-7	TGCGCCAGCAGGGGGACAGGGATCGTCAACGAGCAGTACTTC	CASRGTGIVNEQYF
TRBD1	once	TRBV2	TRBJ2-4	TGTGCCAGCCTCGCAGGGGGCGTCCTCGCCAAAAACATTCAGTACTTC	CASLAGGVLAKNIQYF
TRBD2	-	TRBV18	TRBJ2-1	TGTGCCAGCTCTGCGACTAGCGGGAGCTCCTACAATGAGCAGTTCTTC	CASSATSGSSYNEQFF
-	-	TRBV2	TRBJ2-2	TGTGCCAGCAGGGGGTCCGCCGGGGAGCTGTTTTTT	CASRGSAGELFF
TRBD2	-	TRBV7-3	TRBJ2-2	TGTGCCAGCAGGAATACCTGGAGCGGGAGGACCCCGAACACCGGGGAGCTGTTTTTT	CASRNTWSGRTPNTGELFF
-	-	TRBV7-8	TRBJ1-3	TGTGCCAGCAGCCGGACTGACTGGAACACCATATATTTT	CASSRTDWNTIYF
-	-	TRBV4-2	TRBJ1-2	TGTGCCAGCAGCGCAACAGCCGGGGCTAACTATGGCTACACCTTC	CASSATAGANYGYTF
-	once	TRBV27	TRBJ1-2	TGTGCCAGCAGGTCAGGCTACTATGGCTACACCTTC	CASRSGYYGYTF
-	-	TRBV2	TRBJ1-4	TGTGCCAGCAGTATGCGGGGGACAACTAATGAAAAACTGTTTTTT	CASSMRGTTNEKLFF
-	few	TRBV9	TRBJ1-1	TGTGCCAGCAGCGCCCTTGGGCCCCGTGAAGCTTTCTTT	CASSALGPREAFF
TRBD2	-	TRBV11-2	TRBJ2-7	TGTGCCAGCAGCTTCGGGGGGGTCTACGAGCAGTACTTC	CASSFGGVYEQYF
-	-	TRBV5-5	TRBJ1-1	TGTGCCAGCAGCTTGGGAGGGACTCGGGTAGAAGCTTTCTTT	CASSLGGTRVEAFF
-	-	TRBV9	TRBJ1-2	TGTGCCAGCAGCGTAGGTAGGCAGACGGGCGTCGGTGGCTACACCTTC	CASSVGRQTGVGGYTF
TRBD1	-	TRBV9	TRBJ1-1	TGTGCCAGCAGCGTAGCTGGCAGGGGGGGCACTGAAGCTTTCTTT	CASSVAGRGGTEAFF
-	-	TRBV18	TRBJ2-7	TGTGCCAGCTCACCCACCCCAGGGGGGAATCACTACGAGCAGTACTTC	CASSPTPGGNHYEQYF
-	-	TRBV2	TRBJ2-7	TGTGCCAGCAGTGAGGCGCAAGCCTACGAGCAGTACTTC	CASSEAQAYEQYF
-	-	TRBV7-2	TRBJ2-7	TGTGCCAGCAGCCCGTGGACCTCATACGAGCAGTACTTC	CASSPWTSYEQYF
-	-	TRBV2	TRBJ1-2	TGTGCCAGCAGTGTAGAAGGGATGTTTGGTGGCTACACCTTC	CASSVEGMFGGYTF
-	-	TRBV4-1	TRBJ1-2	TGCGCCAGCAGTCCCGACAGTAACTATGGCTACACCTTC	CASSPDSNYGYTF
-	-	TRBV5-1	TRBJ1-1	TGCGCCAGCAGCTTGGCCCGGACTAACACTGAAGCTTTCTTT	CASSLARTNTEAFF
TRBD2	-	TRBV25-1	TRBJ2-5	TGTGCCAGCACCTCCGGGGGGGAGACCCAGTACTTC	CASTSGGETQYF
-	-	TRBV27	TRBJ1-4	TGTGCCAGCAGGACCGCTCTGTGGGCAATTAATGAAAAACTGTTTTTT	CASRTALWAINEKLFF
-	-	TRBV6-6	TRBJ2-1	TGTGCCAGCAGTAACCGGGCCCTGCAGGACAATGAGCAGTTCTTC	CASSNRALQDNEQFF
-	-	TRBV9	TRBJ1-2	TGTGCCAGCAGCGTAGGGAGTAGTGTCCCTGCGAGCTACACCTTC	CASSVGSSVPASYTF
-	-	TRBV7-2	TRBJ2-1	TGTGCCAGCAGCTTAGCTTGGGACAATCTCTACAATGAGCAGTTCTTC	CASSLAWDNLYNEQFF
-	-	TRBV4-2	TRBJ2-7	TGTGCCAGCAGCCAAGTTCTGGTCCAGGGACTCCCATACGAGCAGTACTTC	CASSQVLVQGLPYEQYF
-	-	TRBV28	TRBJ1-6	TGTGCCAGCAGCCTTCCCCCAACGGGGAATTCACCCCTCCACTTT	CASSLPPTGNSPLHF
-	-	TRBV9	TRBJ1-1	TGTGCCAGCAGCGTAGCTTCGGGTTGGTTGGGCACTGAAGCTTTCTTT	CASSVASGWLGTEAFF
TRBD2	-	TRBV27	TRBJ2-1	TGTGCCAGCAGTTTCGGGGGGAGCTCCTACAATGAGCAGTTCTTC	CASSFGGSSYNEQFF
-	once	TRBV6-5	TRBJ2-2	TGTGCCAGCATAAACAGACCAAACACCGGGGAGCTGTTTTTT	CASINRPNTGELFF
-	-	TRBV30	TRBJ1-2	TGTGCCTGGTACCGAGGATCACAGGGATGGGATGGCTACACCTTC	CAWYRGSQGWDGYTF
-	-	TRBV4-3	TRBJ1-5	TGCGCCAGCAGCCAAGAGACCTATAGCAATCAGCCCCAGCATTTT	CASSQETYSNQPQHF
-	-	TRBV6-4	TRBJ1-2	TGTGCCAGCAGTGACGACCCACGGGGCTACACCTTC	CASSDDPRGYTF
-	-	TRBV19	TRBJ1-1	TGTGCCAGTAGGAAGGGGGAGAACACTGAAGCTTTCTTT	CASRKGENTEAFF
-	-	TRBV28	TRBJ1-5	TGTGCCAGCAGCCCTGGGTCGCCCGGAGGTCAGCCCCAGCATTTT	CASSPGSPGGQPQHF
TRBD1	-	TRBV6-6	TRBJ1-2	TGTGCCAGCATCCTAAGTAGGGGAGGGGGCCATGGCTACACCTTC	CASILSRGGGHGYTF
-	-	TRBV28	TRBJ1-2	TGTGCCAGCAGCCTGATTCAAGGGCAGGGGCATGGCTACACCTTC	CASSLIQGQGHGYTF
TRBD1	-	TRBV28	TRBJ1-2	TGTGCCAGCAGGCGTACAGGGGACGCTAACTATGGCTACACCTTC	CASRRTGDANYGYTF
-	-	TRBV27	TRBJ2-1	TGTGCCACCGCCCCTGGGGTTGGCTACAATGAGCAGTTCTTC	CATAPGVGYNEQFF
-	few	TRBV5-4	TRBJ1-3	TGTGCCAGCAGCTTGGGATGGGGGGATTGGTCTGGAAACACCATATATTTT	CASSLGWGDWSGNTIYF
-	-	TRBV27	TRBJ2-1	TGTGCCAGCAGTCGCAGGGCAGGGTATGAGCAGTTCTTC	CASSRRAGYEQFF
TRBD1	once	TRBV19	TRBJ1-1	TGTGCCAGTAGTACGAAGACAGGGGGGAACACTGAAGCTTTCTTT	CASSTKTGGNTEAFF
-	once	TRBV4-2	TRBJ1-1	TGTGCCAGCAGCCAAGTTATCCGGACTGAAGCTTTCTTT	CASSQVIRTEAFF
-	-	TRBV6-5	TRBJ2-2	TGTGCCAGCAGTTACGGCAGGGGCAGGGAGCTGTTTTTT	CASSYGRGRELFF